Listed below are T cell receptor beta chains from one sample, sequenced in a study of shared clonotypes between healthy human individuals. Here immunoSEQ multiplex PCR was the method, and the copy in TCRdb shows in-frame clones only, minus some. The sample carries approximately 640,000 clones, 90% recorded once. Material: memory CD8+ T cells from PBMCs. These TCRs come from a man aged 18-30 years in good health. Some clones in this sample may be carry-over from other donors' samples. Both conserved end residues are part of each CDR3. The D gene is left open where the match is weak. The listing skips clone size in some rows; elsewhere it reads once, few, many or a size class.

cdr3_nt cdr3_aa v_call d_call clone_size cdr3_length j_call
TGCAGCGTTGAGTCAGGGTACGCAGATACGCAGTATTTT CSVESGYADTQYF TRBV29-1 . . 13 TRBJ2-3
TGTGCCAGCAGCCGCTTACAGGGGGAAGCTGAAGCTTTCTTT CASSRLQGEAEAFF TRBV5-4 TRBD1 . 14 TRBJ1-1
TGTGCCAGCAGCTTGGGGGACTGGAACACCGGGGAGCTGTTTTTT CASSLGDWNTGELFF TRBV7-9 . . 15 TRBJ2-2
TGTGCCAGCAGTTCCCTTCGCGAGCAGTACTTC CASSSLREQYF TRBV28 . . 11 TRBJ2-7
TGCAGCGTTAGGGGGGATACGCAGTATTTT CSVRGDTQYF TRBV29-1 . once 10 TRBJ2-3
TGTGCCAGCAGCAGGGGAGGGGGAACCTACGAGCAGTACTTC CASSRGGGTYEQYF TRBV9 . . 14 TRBJ2-7
TGTGCCAGCAGCTTACGGACAGGCCTAACTAGCGGGAGCTACAATGAGCAGTTCTTC CASSLRTGLTSGSYNEQFF TRBV7-8 TRBD2 . 19 TRBJ2-1
TGTGCCAGCAGCGCTCATGGCAATCAGCCCCAGCATTTT CASSAHGNQPQHF TRBV9 . . 13 TRBJ1-5
TGTGCCAGCAGCTTATCCATACTAGCGGGAGGCTTCGTTGATGAGCAGTTCTTC CASSLSILAGGFVDEQFF TRBV7-2 TRBD2 . 18 TRBJ2-1
TGCGCCAGCAGCTTGGAGCTTGGGCCCTACGAGCAGTACTTC CASSLELGPYEQYF TRBV5-1 . . 14 TRBJ2-7
TGTGCCAGCAGTTTGGGACTAGCGGGAGGGACACCGCGCAATGAGCAGTTCTTC CASSLGLAGGTPRNEQFF TRBV27 TRBD2 . 18 TRBJ2-1
TGTGCCAGCAGCTTGCGTGCCCAGCCTAAGTACAATGAGCAGTTCTTC CASSLRAQPKYNEQFF TRBV5-6 . . 16 TRBJ2-1
TGTGCCAGCAGTTTTGTCTCTGGGGCCAACGTCCTGACTTTC CASSFVSGANVLTF TRBV27 . . 14 TRBJ2-6
TGTGCCAGTAGCATTGGTGCCGGGGACAGGGGACTTGAAAAACTGTTTTTT CASSIGAGDRGLEKLFF TRBV19 TRBD1 . 17 TRBJ1-4
TGCGCCAGCAGCCAACTCCTCCGAGCAAGAGATGAGCAGTTCTTC CASSQLLRARDEQFF TRBV4-3 . . 15 TRBJ2-1
TGTGCCAGCAGCTTAATGGACCCAGATACGCAGTATTTT CASSLMDPDTQYF TRBV7-3 . . 13 TRBJ2-3
TGTGCCAGCAGCTTGTCAACCACCTACGAGCAGTACTTC CASSLSTTYEQYF TRBV5-6 . . 13 TRBJ2-7
TGTGCCAGCAGCCAGACCGGGGAGCTGTTTTTT CASSQTGELFF TRBV7-9 . once 11 TRBJ2-2
TGTGCCAGCAGCACCAAAGGATCCAGCTCCTACGAGCAGTACTTC CASSTKGSSSYEQYF TRBV7-9 . . 15 TRBJ2-7
TGTGCCAGCAGTTTGGACAATCAGCCCCAGCATTTT CASSLDNQPQHF TRBV28 . . 12 TRBJ1-5
TGTGCCAGCAGCTCCCCCCGCAGTGCAACTAATGAAAAACTGTTTTTT CASSSPRSATNEKLFF TRBV7-9 . . 16 TRBJ1-4
TGTGCCAGCAGCGGGGACAGGGGAGAAGAGACCCAGTACTTC CASSGDRGEETQYF TRBV13 TRBD1 . 14 TRBJ2-5
TGTGCCAGTAGTTCTCGTCTTGGGGCTAGTCGCACCGGGGAGCTGTTTTTT CASSSRLGASRTGELFF TRBV19 . . 17 TRBJ2-2
TGCGCCAGCAGCTTGGGTGGCCTAGCGGGATTCAATGAGCAGTTCTTC CASSLGGLAGFNEQFF TRBV5-1 TRBD2 . 16 TRBJ2-1
TGTGCCAGCAGTTACTCGGGCACCCCAGCTAACTATGGCTACACCTTC CASSYSGTPANYGYTF TRBV6-5 . . 16 TRBJ1-2
TGTGCCATCAGTGAGTCGGAATGGGGGGACACTGAAGCTTTCTTT CAISESEWGDTEAFF TRBV10-3 . . 15 TRBJ1-1
TGTGCCAGCGGGGGACTGAATGCCTACGAGCAGTACTTC CASGGLNAYEQYF TRBV27 . . 13 TRBJ2-7
TGTGCCAGCGAAGCGGGCTCTCGCAATGAGCAGTTCTTC CASEAGSRNEQFF TRBV25-1 . . 13 TRBJ2-1
TGTGCCAGCAGTCCCGGGACGGATTCCTACGAGCAGTACTTC CASSPGTDSYEQYF TRBV28 . . 14 TRBJ2-7
TGCAGCGTTGAAGGGACAGAGGAAGGCTATGGCTACACCTTC CSVEGTEEGYGYTF TRBV29-1 . once 14 TRBJ1-2
TGTGCCACCAGCGTCGACAGGGAAGTCCACGAGCAGTACTTC CATSVDREVHEQYF TRBV15 TRBD1 . 14 TRBJ2-7
TGTGCCAGCAGCACAAAGACAGGGCACTACAATGAGCAGTTCTTC CASSTKTGHYNEQFF TRBV7-9 TRBD1 . 15 TRBJ2-1
TGTGCCAGTAGGGAACCGGGACAGAAGTCTGGGGCCAACGTCCTGACTTTC CASREPGQKSGANVLTF TRBV19 TRBD1 . 17 TRBJ2-6
TGTGCCAGCAGCCAAGGGACTAGCGGAAGCACAGATACGCAGTATTTT CASSQGTSGSTDTQYF TRBV2 TRBD2 . 16 TRBJ2-3
TGTGCCAGCAGCGTAGCTGGGAACACTGAAGCTTTCTTT CASSVAGNTEAFF TRBV9 . . 13 TRBJ1-1
TGTGCCAGCAGGTCGGTGGGGGATACCTACGAGCAGTACTTC CASRSVGDTYEQYF TRBV28 . . 14 TRBJ2-7
TGTGCCAGCAGCTATGGGACTGGAAGCTCCTACGAGCAGTACTTC CASSYGTGSSYEQYF TRBV7-2 . . 15 TRBJ2-7